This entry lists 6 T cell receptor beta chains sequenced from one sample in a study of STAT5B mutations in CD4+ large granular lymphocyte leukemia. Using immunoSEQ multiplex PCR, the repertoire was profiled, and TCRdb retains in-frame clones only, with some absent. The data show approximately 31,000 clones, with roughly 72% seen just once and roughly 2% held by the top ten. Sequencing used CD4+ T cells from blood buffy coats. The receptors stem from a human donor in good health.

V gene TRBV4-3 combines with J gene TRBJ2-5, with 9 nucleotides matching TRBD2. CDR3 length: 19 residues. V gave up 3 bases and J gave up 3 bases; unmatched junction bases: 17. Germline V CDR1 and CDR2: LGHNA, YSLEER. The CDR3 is CASSQRTSVNLHPEETQYF. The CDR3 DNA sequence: TGCGCCAGCAGCCAGCGGACTAGCGTTAACCTCCACCCCGAAGAGACCCAGTACTTC.

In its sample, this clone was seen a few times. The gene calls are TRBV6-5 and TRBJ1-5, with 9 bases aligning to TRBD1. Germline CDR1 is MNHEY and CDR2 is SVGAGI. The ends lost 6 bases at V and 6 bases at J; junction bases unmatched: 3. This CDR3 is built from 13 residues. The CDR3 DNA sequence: TGTGCCAGCAGAACAGGGGGCGGTCAGCCCCAGCATTTT. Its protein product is CASRTGGGQPQHF.

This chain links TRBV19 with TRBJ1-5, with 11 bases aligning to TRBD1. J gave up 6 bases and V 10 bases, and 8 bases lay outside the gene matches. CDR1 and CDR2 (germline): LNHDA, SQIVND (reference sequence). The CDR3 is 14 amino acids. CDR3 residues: CATSKDRGPQPQHF. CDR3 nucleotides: TGTGCCACCTCTAAGGACAGGGGGCCTCAGCCCCAGCATTTT.

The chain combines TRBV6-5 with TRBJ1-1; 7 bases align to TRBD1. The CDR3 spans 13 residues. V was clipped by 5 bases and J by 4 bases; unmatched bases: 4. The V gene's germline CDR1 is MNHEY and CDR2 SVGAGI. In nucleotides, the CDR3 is TGTGCCAGCAGTCGACAGGGACTCACTGAAGCTTTCTTT. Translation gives CASSRQGLTEAFF.

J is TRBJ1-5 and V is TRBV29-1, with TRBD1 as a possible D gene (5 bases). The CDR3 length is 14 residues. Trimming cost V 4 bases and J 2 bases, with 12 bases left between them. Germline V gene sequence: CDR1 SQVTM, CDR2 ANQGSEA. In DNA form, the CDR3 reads TGCAGCGTTGGGGGGAGGAGCGGCAATCAGCCCCAGCATTTT. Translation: CSVGGRSGNQPQHF.

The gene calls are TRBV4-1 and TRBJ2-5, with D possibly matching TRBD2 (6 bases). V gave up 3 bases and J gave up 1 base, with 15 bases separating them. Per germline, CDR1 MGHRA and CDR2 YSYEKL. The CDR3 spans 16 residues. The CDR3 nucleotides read TGCGCCAGCAGCCAGGGGCTCCGGGACTTCCAAGAGACCCAGTACTTC. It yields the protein CASSQGLRDFQETQYF.